This T cell receptor beta chain was obtained from a study of blood T cell repertoires in COVID-19. Per germline, CDR1 SQVTM and CDR2 ANQGSEA. The J segment lost 3 bases and the V segment lost 5 bases, leaving 9 bases of the junction unmatched. CDR3 length: 15 amino acids. The data were produced by immunoSEQ multiplex PCR, yet TCRdb's version contains in-frame clones alone and is incomplete. The data contain 20,000 to 25,000 clones, 86% of them seen just once; the ten biggest clones take up around 10%. The TCR was taken from a woman older than 75 with active or convalescent COVID-19. The sequenced sample consisted of peripheral blood. This rearrangement joins TRBV29-1 to TRBJ2-3; TRBD1 matches 9 bases. Here the CDR3 reads CSVRPPGTGTDTQYF. The DNA for the CDR3 is TGCAGCGTTCGACCCCCCGGGACAGGGACAGATACGCAGTATTTT.